The clone carrying this T cell receptor (beta chain) was found once. What it binds is not known. Assay used: immunoSEQ multiplex PCR; TCRdb lists only in-frame clones, some missing. Among 330,000 or so clones listed, roughly 85% were seen once. This entry is derived from a study of cytomegalovirus exposure and HLA in healthy donors. Study findings and constraints: Specific recognition of CMV antigens was confirmed in vitro for a few chains (all CMV-associated). Most TCR sequences were uncommon, yet certain public TCRs appeared in many donors. Using the classifier, cytomegalovirus status was reportedly diagnosed with high specificity and sensitivity.

The length of the CDR3 is 16 residues. The junction had 5 bases not matched to a gene; V was cut back by 1 base and J by 4 bases. Looked up from germline, CDR1 is LGHNA and CDR2 is YSLEER. The material sequenced was PBMCs. This receptor was taken from a woman between 18 and 29 years old in good health and CMV-seronegative. The chain carries TRBV4-3 and TRBJ2-2; 8 bases map to TRBD2. The CDR3 sequence: CASSQASGSGTGELFF. The CDR3, as DNA: TGCGCCAGCAGCCAAGCGAGCGGGAGCGGCACCGGGGAGCTGTTTTTT.